These T cell receptor beta chains were read from a single sample in a study of cytomegalovirus exposure and HLA in healthy donors. Measured with immunoSEQ multiplex PCR; TCRdb has only the in-frame clones, and not every one. The data hold about 160,000 clones, with 80% observed a single time. The source material was PBMCs. The source is a woman in her forties or fifties in good health and CMV-seropositive. Both conserved end residues are part of each CDR3. The D gene is left open where the match is weak. Not all rows give a size; the values are once, few, many and, for expanded clones, a class.

J: TRBJ2-7; D: .; size: .; V: TRBV2; CDR3: CASSATEAGFSYEQYF; DNA: TGTGCCAGCAGTGCCACCGAGGCTGGGTTTTCCTACGAGCAGTACTTC
J: TRBJ2-5; D: .; size: few; V: TRBV4-3; CDR3: CASSAAIQETQYF; DNA: TGCGCCAGCAGCGCGGCGATCCAAGAGACCCAGTACTTC
J: TRBJ2-7; D: .; size: .; V: TRBV7-9; CDR3: CASSLLKQGYDEQYF; DNA: TGTGCCAGCAGCTTACTTAAACAGGGTTACGACGAGCAGTACTTC
J: TRBJ2-2; D: TRBD2; size: .; V: TRBV9; CDR3: CASSVSGGAHGELFF; DNA: TGTGCCAGCAGCGTTAGCGGGGGGGCTCACGGGGAGCTGTTTTTT
J: TRBJ2-3; D: TRBD2; size: .; V: TRBV7-2; CDR3: CASDQAGAGPSDTQYF; DNA: TGTGCCAGCGACCAAGCGGGGGCGGGGCCCTCAGATACGCAGTATTTT
J: TRBJ2-3; D: .; size: .; V: TRBV14; CDR3: CASSPRRGTGKMDTQYF; DNA: TGTGCCAGCAGCCCGAGAAGGGGAACAGGGAAAATGGATACGCAGTATTTT
J: TRBJ1-1; D: .; size: .; V: TRBV7-9; CDR3: CASSPRGYGTEAFF; DNA: TGTGCCAGCAGCCCAAGGGGGTATGGCACTGAAGCTTTCTTT
J: TRBJ2-1; D: .; size: .; V: TRBV2; CDR3: CASKGGEYNEQFF; DNA: TGTGCCTCCAAGGGGGGGGAATACAATGAGCAGTTCTTC
J: TRBJ1-1; D: .; size: once; V: TRBV27; CDR3: CASSLRGNTEAFF; DNA: TGTGCCAGCAGTTTAAGGGGAAACACTGAAGCTTTCTTT
J: TRBJ1-2; D: TRBD1; size: .; V: TRBV5-4; CDR3: CASSRDSNYGYTF; DNA: TGTGCCAGCTCCCGGGACAGCAACTATGGCTACACCTTC
J: TRBJ2-7; D: TRBD2; size: .; V: TRBV25-1; CDR3: CASSGLAGRGTYEQYF; DNA: TGTGCCAGCTCGGGACTAGCGGGAAGGGGGACCTACGAGCAGTACTTC
J: TRBJ2-1; D: TRBD2; size: .; V: TRBV18; CDR3: CASSPLTSGGHEQFF; DNA: TGTGCCAGCTCACCGCTGACTAGCGGGGGGCATGAGCAGTTCTTC
J: TRBJ1-2; D: .; size: .; V: TRBV7-9; CDR3: CASSLGTLYGYTF; DNA: TGTGCCAGCAGCTTAGGGACACTCTATGGCTACACCTTC
J: TRBJ2-3; D: TRBD2; size: .; V: TRBV7-2; CDR3: CASSLAPAGGRTDTQYF; DNA: TGTGCCAGCAGCTTAGCCCCCGCGGGGGGGCGTACAGATACGCAGTATTTT
J: TRBJ1-1; D: .; size: .; V: TRBV4-2; CDR3: CASSQAPGGGNTEAFF; DNA: TGTGCCAGCAGCCAAGCCCCGGGTGGCGGGAACACTGAAGCTTTCTTT
J: TRBJ2-3; D: .; size: .; V: TRBV6-5; CDR3: CASSSGTLTSTDTQYF; DNA: TGTGCCAGCAGTTCCGGGACACTTACTAGCACAGATACGCAGTATTTT
J: TRBJ2-4; D: TRBD1; size: .; V: TRBV9; CDR3: CASSENQGALGKNIQYF; DNA: TGTGCCAGCAGCGAAAACCAGGGGGCGTTGGGAAAAAACATTCAGTACTTC
J: TRBJ2-1; D: TRBD1; size: .; V: TRBV14; CDR3: CASSPGTGWKLF; DNA: TGTGCCAGCAGCCCCGGGACAGGGTGGAAACTCTTC
J: TRBJ1-2; D: TRBD1; size: .; V: TRBV7-9; CDR3: CSSSLMAGGYTF; DNA: TGTTCCAGCAGCTTAATGGCAGGGGGGTACACCTTC
J: TRBJ2-1; D: TRBD2; size: .; V: TRBV5-8; CDR3: CASSFGLAGGNEQFF; DNA: TGTGCCAGCAGCTTCGGACTAGCGGGAGGGAATGAGCAGTTCTTC
J: TRBJ2-1; D: TRBD2; size: once; V: TRBV7-9; CDR3: CASSLAGSGSIAEQFF; DNA: TGTGCCAGCAGCTTAGCTGGTAGCGGGAGTATTGCTGAGCAGTTCTTC
J: TRBJ1-5; D: .; size: .; V: TRBV4-3; CDR3: CASSQDLIGGNQPQHF; DNA: TGCGCCAGCAGCCAAGACTTGATAGGGGGCAATCAGCCCCAGCATTTT
J: TRBJ2-5; D: .; size: .; V: TRBV4-1; CDR3: CASSHIGGQRQETQYF; DNA: TGCGCCAGCAGCCACATAGGTGGACAGAGACAAGAGACCCAGTACTTC
J: TRBJ2-7; D: TRBD2; size: .; V: TRBV28; CDR3: CASRPSASGYYEQYF; DNA: TGTGCCAGCAGGCCTTCGGCTAGCGGGTACTACGAGCAGTACTTC
J: TRBJ2-1; D: .; size: .; V: TRBV2; CDR3: CASRAGTWDNEQFF; DNA: TGTGCCAGCAGGGCCGGGACTTGGGACAATGAGCAGTTCTTC
J: TRBJ2-3; D: TRBD2; size: .; V: TRBV2; CDR3: CASSVLAGGTDTQYF; DNA: TGTGCCAGCAGTGTACTAGCGGGAGGCACAGATACGCAGTATTTT
J: TRBJ1-1; D: .; size: few; V: TRBV6-1; CDR3: CASSDPPQNTEAFF; DNA: TGTGCCAGCAGTGACCCCCCCCAGAACACTGAAGCTTTCTTT
J: TRBJ2-5; D: TRBD1; size: .; V: TRBV30; CDR3: CAWSVGQGDFVLETQYF; DNA: TGTGCCTGGAGTGTTGGACAGGGGGATTTTGTTTTGGAGACCCAGTACTTC
J: TRBJ2-3; D: TRBD2; size: .; V: TRBV9; CDR3: CASSVDGGAIDTQYF; DNA: TGTGCCAGCAGCGTAGACGGGGGGGCGATAGATACGCAGTATTTT
J: TRBJ1-4; D: TRBD1; size: .; V: TRBV18; CDR3: CASSHRDRETTNEKLFF; DNA: TGTGCCAGCTCACACCGGGACAGGGAGACAACTAATGAAAAACTGTTTTTT
J: TRBJ1-4; D: .; size: .; V: TRBV4-3; CDR3: CASSQGRRVEKLFF; DNA: TGCGCCAGCAGCCAGGGTCGGCGGGTTGAAAAACTGTTTTTT
J: TRBJ2-7; D: .; size: once; V: TRBV25-1; CDR3: CASSGDTSYEQYF; DNA: TGTGCCAGCAGTGGGGACACATCCTACGAGCAGTACTTC
J: TRBJ2-1; D: TRBD1; size: .; V: TRBV9; CDR3: CASSSPGQGDLYAEQFF; DNA: TGTGCCAGCAGCTCTCCAGGACAGGGGGATTTATACGCTGAGCAGTTCTTC
J: TRBJ2-7; D: TRBD2; size: .; V: TRBV23-1; CDR3: CASSQSNRQLAGGPLFEQYF; DNA: TGCGCCAGCAGTCAATCGAACAGGCAGTTAGCGGGAGGGCCTTTGTTCGAGCAGTACTTC
J: TRBJ2-2; D: .; size: .; V: TRBV6-1; CDR3: CASSEAWTAGGELFF; DNA: TGTGCCAGCAGTGAAGCGTGGACAGCAGGCGGGGAGCTGTTTTTT
J: TRBJ1-2; D: TRBD1; size: .; V: TRBV2; CDR3: CASSSGQLF; DNA: TGTGCCAGCAGTTCGGGACAGCTCTTC
J: TRBJ2-3; D: TRBD1; size: .; V: TRBV5-8; CDR3: CASSFRTGGTDTQYF; DNA: TGTGCCAGCAGCTTTAGGACAGGGGGAACAGATACGCAGTATTTT
J: TRBJ1-3; D: .; size: few; V: TRBV5-1; CDR3: CASSVDRLDTIYF; DNA: TGCGCCAGCAGCGTTGACAGGCTCGACACCATATATTTT
J: TRBJ1-2; D: .; size: .; V: TRBV27; CDR3: CASRPRGSGGYTF; DNA: TGTGCCAGCAGACCGAGGGGGTCGGGGGGCTACACCTTC
J: TRBJ2-4; D: .; size: .; V: TRBV2; CDR3: CASIELRGAAKNIQYF; DNA: TGTGCCAGCATTGAATTGAGAGGAGCAGCCAAAAACATTCAGTACTTC
J: TRBJ2-5; D: TRBD2; size: few; V: TRBV27; CDR3: CASGMRGGGETQYF; DNA: TGTGCCAGCGGCATGCGGGGGGGTGGAGAGACCCAGTACTTC
J: TRBJ2-7; D: TRBD1; size: .; V: TRBV10-2; CDR3: CASSGTGHSYEQYF; DNA: TGCGCCAGCTCCGGGACAGGGCACTCCTACGAGCAGTACTTC
J: TRBJ2-1; D: TRBD2; size: .; V: TRBV5-5; CDR3: CASSLGGLASGAVEQFF; DNA: TGTGCCAGCAGCTTGGGTGGTTTGGCTAGCGGGGCAGTTGAGCAGTTCTTC
J: TRBJ2-1; D: TRBD2; size: .; V: TRBV6-6; CDR3: CASSWGLAGNNEQFF; DNA: TGTGCCAGCAGTTGGGGACTAGCGGGGAACAATGAGCAGTTCTTC
J: TRBJ1-1; D: .; size: .; V: TRBV7-9; CDR3: CASSLLTGNTEAFF; DNA: TGTGCCAGCAGCTTGCTGACAGGGAACACTGAAGCTTTCTTT
J: TRBJ2-7; D: TRBD2; size: .; V: TRBV6-4; CDR3: CASSDLGTSGRPFVDEQYF; DNA: TGTGCCAGCAGTGACTTGGGGACTAGCGGGAGGCCTTTTGTCGACGAGCAGTACTTC
J: TRBJ2-3; D: .; size: .; V: TRBV7-2; CDR3: CASSLVGPGDQYF; DNA: TGTGCCAGCAGCTTAGTGGGGCCAGGGGATCAGTATTTT
J: TRBJ2-5; D: TRBD2; size: few; V: TRBV7-2; CDR3: CASSWGLLGETQYF; DNA: TGTGCCAGCAGCTGGGGACTACTGGGTGAGACCCAGTACTTC
J: TRBJ2-7; D: .; size: few; V: TRBV7-9; CDR3: CSSSPREQYF; DNA: TGTTCCAGCAGCCCCCGTGAGCAGTACTTC
J: TRBJ2-7; D: .; size: few; V: TRBV27; CDR3: CASRPGLPSYEQYF; DNA: TGTGCCAGCAGACCCGGACTTCCCTCCTACGAGCAGTACTTC
J: TRBJ1-5; D: .; size: .; V: TRBV6-6; CDR3: CASTQTGGNQPQHF; DNA: TGTGCCAGCACCCAAACGGGTGGCAATCAGCCCCAGCATTTT
J: TRBJ2-1; D: TRBD2; size: once; V: TRBV7-9; CDR3: CASRSREGLKNEQFF; DNA: TGTGCCAGCAGGTCGCGGGAGGGCCTAAAAAATGAGCAGTTCTTC
J: TRBJ2-7; D: TRBD2; size: .; V: TRBV2; CDR3: CASSDLAGGPYEQYF; DNA: TGTGCCAGCAGCGATCTAGCGGGAGGGCCATACGAGCAGTACTTC
J: TRBJ2-7; D: TRBD2; size: .; V: TRBV27; CDR3: CASMGLAGGEGYEQYF; DNA: TGTGCCAGCATGGGACTAGCGGGAGGGGAGGGCTACGAGCAGTACTTC